This TCR beta chain is from a study of OX40 agonist ivuxolimab in advanced cancers. Study overall: Patients were treated with intravenous ivuxolimab, dosed at 0.01 to 10 mg/kg and infused every 2 weeks. It was permissible to have had prior anti-PD-1, anti-PD-L1 or anti-CTLA-4 therapy, and around 43% had some.

V was pared by 5 bases and J by 3 bases, with 8 bases of the junction left unmatched. The CDR3 runs to 15 residues. Germline V gene sequence: CDR1 SGHKS, CDR2 YYEKEE (reference sequence). The data were produced by immunoSEQ multiplex PCR, yet TCRdb's version contains in-frame clones alone and is incomplete. The top ten hold about 7% of the sample, which has 65,000 to 80,000 clones, approximately 80% seen once. The material was CD4+ or CD8+ T cells sorted from blood, obtained in a trial of the OX40 agonist ivuxolimab. V is TRBV5-5 and J is TRBJ2-7; 10 bases match TRBD1. The clonotype was recovered from an adult with an advanced solid tumor such as melanoma, head and neck, liver or kidney cancer. CDR3 loop: CASRLPGDRGYEQYF. As DNA, the CDR3 is TGTGCCAGCAGATTGCCCGGGGACAGGGGCTACGAGCAGTACTTC.